Detailed here is one T cell receptor beta chain. Its target is unknown. Extracted RNA was reverse transcribed into cDNA, the sequencing template. Produced via immunoSEQ multiplex PCR; TCRdb's table is partial and in-frame only. In the table there are 90,000 to 120,000 clones, roughly 89% of which are singletons. Treatment reported: oral pan-JAK inhibitor, 5-10 mg twice daily. Alopecia areata patients provided lesional scalp punch biopsies and peripheral blood. V lost 4 bases and J 3 bases, leaving 12 bases between the germline ends. This CDR3 contains 13 residues. Germline V lookup: CDR1 SQVTM, CDR2 ANQGSEA. This sample was taken from a study of CD8+ T cells in alopecia areata. Study summary: Severity of treated patients was scored by affected scalp percentage. Study outcomes and limitations: Tofacitinib significantly brought down scalp clonality and expanded CD8+ clones among top 100.

This TCR was recovered from a human donor with alopecia areata. Here the sequenced sample was CD8+ T cells sorted from blood, taken at week 24, from a patient treated with tofacitinib. This rearrangement joins TRBV29-1 to TRBJ1-2; no clear D gene. CDR3 DNA: TGCAGCGTTGTCCCGAGCGGTTACTATGGCTACACCTTC. This encodes CSVVPSGYYGYTF.